The 25 T cell receptor beta chains below all came from one sample that was sequenced in a study of identical twins (dated by TCRdb to about 2016). Library preparation employed 5' RACE. Sequencing was performed on an Illumina HiSeq 2000. Using fastp at Q25 and MiXCR, TCRdb reprocessed the public reads and kept productive beta chains. Records with the same CDR3 protein are collapsed into one entry carrying the most frequent genes and DNA. Recorded for this sample are hundreds of thousands of distinct CDR3 sequences; just over 7% of them occurred a single time. Of the sample, roughly 1.5% falls within the top ten clones. The same data also went into a second study, on yellow fever vaccine responses in identical twins.

The sequencing sample was made of PBMCs. The receptor source for this set is a young woman in good health.

This clonotype was observed a handful of times. The chain combines TRBV12-3 or TRBV12-4 with TRBJ2-7, with D uncertain. V shed 5 bases and J shed 2 bases, with 10 bases lying between them. The CDR3 has 13 residues. The CDR3 protein is CASSLDGAYEQYF. The CDR3 DNA reads as TGTGCCAGCAGTCTAGACGGAGCCTACGAGCAGTACTTC.

This clonotype was counted only a few times. The chain carries TRBV20-1 and TRBJ2-7; D unresolved. V was pared by 3 bases and J by 0 bases, with 9 bases between. CDR1 is DFQATT, CDR2 SNEGSKA, per germline (reference sequence). The CDR3 totals 13 residues. CDR3 coding DNA: TGCAGTGCTAGGGAGACGGCCTCCTACGAGCAGTACGTC. Translated, it gives CSARETASYEQYV.

This sequence joins TRBV6-5 and TRBJ2-3; D possibly matches TRBD1 or TRBD2 (6 bases each). Trimming stripped 2 bases from V and 4 bases from J, with 13 bases between. The CDR3 runs to 15 residues. Germline V gene lookup returns CDR1 MNHEY and CDR2 SVGAGI. CDR3 protein: CASSYRAGDSDTQYF. The CDR3, as DNA: TGTGCCAGCAGTTACAGGGCAGGGGACTCAGATACGCAGTATTTT.

This clonotype was seen only a few times. The J gene is TRBJ2-6, the V gene TRBV10-3, with TRBD2 matching over 7 bases. Per germline, CDR1 ENHRY and CDR2 SYGVKD. The CDR3 sequence is 17 residues long. J gave up 0 bases and V 7 bases, and 9 bases lay outside the gene matches. CDR3 loop: CAINAGTKDSGANVLTF. The CDR3 DNA reads as TGTGCCATCAACGCAGGGACTAAAGACTCTGGGGCCAACGTCCTGACTTTC.

This clonotype was seen a few times. This sequence joins TRBV27 and TRBJ1-2, with 8 bases matching TRBD1. The CDR3 loop spans 14 amino acids. V lost 5 bases, J lost 4 bases, and 6 bases stayed unmatched. CDR1 is MNHEY and CDR2 is SMNVEV in the germline V gene (reference sequence). CDR3 bases: TGTGCCAGCAGTCCCAGGGGGCATCGCTATGGCTACACCTTC. Translated, it gives CASSPRGHRYGYTF.

This clonotype appeared many times. The gene calls are TRBV20-1 and TRBJ1-1; D call uncertain. The germline CDR1 and CDR2 sequences are DFQATT and SNEGSKA (reference sequence). The CDR3 covers 12 residues. The ends were cut back, 6 bases at V and 3 bases at J, with 11 bases in the middle. Written as DNA, the CDR3 is TGCAGTGCCCCTACTAGGGACACTGAAGCTTTCTTT. This encodes CSAPTRDTEAFF.

J is TRBJ2-3 and V is TRBV12-3 or TRBV12-4, with a weak D call TRBD2 (6 bases). V gave up 8 bases and J gave up 4 bases, with 10 bases separating them. This CDR3 is 12 amino acids long. CDR3 amino acids: CASVRDSDTQYF. CDR3 coding DNA: TGTGCCAGCGTAAGGGACTCAGATACGCAGTATTTT.

This clonotype was seen a few times. The chain uses TRBV9 and TRBJ1-1; a possible D gene is TRBD1 (6 bases). Germline V gene sequence: CDR1 SGDLS, CDR2 YYNGEE. Trimming pared 4 bases from V and 7 bases from J, leaving 14 bases between. The length of the CDR3 is 13 residues. The CDR3 is CASSTWGADEAFF. Written as DNA, the CDR3 is TGTGCCAGCAGCACCTGGGGGGCGGATGAAGCTTTCTTT.

This clonotype was picked up a small number of times. This sequence joins TRBV7-6 and TRBJ1-4, with D uncertain. The V end lost 4 bases, the J end lost 4 bases, and 22 bases lay between the germline ends. The germline V gene has CDR1 SGHVS and CDR2 FNYEAQ. The CDR3 covers 18 residues. In DNA, the CDR3 is TGTGCCAGCAGCTACGGAACGCGAACCGGTGATAGTAATGAAAAACTGTTTTTT. Amino acids: CASSYGTRTGDSNEKLFF.

In this sample, this clonotype turned up a few times. CDR3 amino acids: CASSFTGTSASYNEQFF. The CDR3 bases are TGTGCCAGCAGTTTTACCGGGACTAGCGCCTCCTACAATGAGCAGTTCTTC. The V and J genes are TRBV28 and TRBJ2-1; 10 bases agree with TRBD2. V lost 3 bases to trimming and J lost 0 bases; unmatched junction nucleotides: 5. Germline V lookup: CDR1 MDHEN, CDR2 SYDVKM. The CDR3 extends over 17 amino acids.

The V gene is TRBV21-1, the J gene TRBJ2-2; the table assigns TRBD1, which was not confirmed against the DNA. TRBV21-1 is an annotated pseudogene. CDR3 length: 18 residues. CDR3 region: CASSNLGECPANTGELFF. Here the CDR3 DNA reads TGTGCCAGCAGCAATTTGGGAGAGTGTCCCGCGAACACCGGGGAGCTGTTTTTT.

The chain is built from TRBV6-2 or TRBV6-3 and TRBJ1-5; the D is unclear. The CDR3 sequence is 13 residues long. Trimming stripped 6 bases from V and 1 base from J, with 7 bases between. The germline CDR1 and CDR2 sequences are MNHEY and SVGEGT. CDR3 sequence reads: CASSRPSNQPQHF. The CDR3 DNA is TGTGCCAGCAGCCGACCGAGCAATCAGCCCCAGCATTTT.

The V gene is TRBV5-5, the J gene TRBJ1-2; perhaps TRBD1 as D (6 bases). V dropped 4 bases and J dropped 3 bases, with 10 bases sitting between them. The CDR3 contains 13 residues. CDR1 SGHKS and CDR2 YYEKEE come from the germline V gene (reference sequence). The CDR3 reads CASSRDIDYGYTF. DNA for the CDR3: TGTGCCAGCAGCCGGGACATCGACTATGGCTACACCTTC.

This clonotype has just a few counts. The J gene is TRBJ2-5, the V gene TRBV20-1; 13 bases match TRBD2. This CDR3 is 15 amino acids long. After removal of 0 bases from V and 4 bases from J, the junction contained 2 bases not matched to a gene. The germline V gene has CDR1 DFQATT and CDR2 SNEGSKA (reference sequence). CDR3 DNA sequence: TGCAGTGCTAGAGATACTAGCGGGAGGGGAGAGACCCAGTACTTC. As protein: CSARDTSGRGETQYF.

This clonotype has more than one count but fewer than ten. The rearrangement joins TRBV4-2 to TRBJ2-1, with a possible D match to TRBD2 (5 bases). Trimming removed 4 bases from V and 2 bases from J, with 9 bases in between. The CDR3 loop spans 14 amino acids. CDR1 and CDR2 from the germline V gene are LGHNA and YNFKEQ. CDR3 DNA sequence: TGTGCCAGCAGCCGAGGTAGCGCCTACAATGAGCAGTTCTTC. It yields the protein CASSRGSAYNEQFF.

This clonotype has only a few counts. The chain couples TRBV5-5 to TRBJ2-2; D is unclear. Germline V gene data show CDR1 as SGHKS and CDR2 as YYEKEE (reference sequence). V shed 0 bases and J shed 5 bases, with 5 bases lying between them. This CDR3 region has 13 residues. For the CDR3, the DNA is TGTGCCAGCAGCTTGGAATGGACCGGGGAGCTGTTTTTT. Translation: CASSLEWTGELFF.

This clonotype appeared a few times. This chain uses TRBV5-1 with TRBJ2-1; 7 bases match TRBD1. Germline trimming cut 1 base from V and 0 bases from J; bases unmatched to any gene: 4. This CDR3 region has 16 residues. CDR1 is SGHRS and CDR2 is YFSETQ in the germline V gene. The CDR3 here is CASSLTGDSSYNEQFF. The CDR3 DNA reads as TGCGCCAGCAGCTTGACAGGGGATAGCTCCTACAATGAGCAGTTCTTC.

In this sample, this clonotype turned up a few times. This chain uses TRBV2 with TRBJ2-1; D remains ambiguous. CDR3 length equals 11 residues. Germline CDR1 reads SNHLY; CDR2 reads FYNNEI. V was clipped by 1 base and J by 12 bases, with 7 bases between them. DNA for the CDR3: TGTGCCAGCAGTGAAGTCAAGCTGCAGTTCTTC. Translating it yields CASSEVKLQFF.

A few counts support this clonotype. The rearrangement links TRBV12-3 or TRBV12-4 to TRBJ2-1; D gene uncertain. The CDR3 has 12 amino acids. The V end was cut by 3 bases, the J end by 12 bases, with 12 bases between. This chain's CDR3 is CASSFSGTVQFF. The CDR3 DNA follows: TGTGCCAGCAGTTTTTCCGGAACCGTGCAGTTCTTC.

This clonotype was seen at least ten times. This chain joins TRBV9 and TRBJ1-1; D perhaps matches TRBD1 (6 bases). Trimming took off 0 bases at V and 8 bases at J, with 14 bases between the two ends. Germline CDR1 and CDR2: SGDLS and YYNGEE. The CDR3 consists of 14 residues. The CDR3 loop is CASSVVPGGGEAFF. Here the CDR3 DNA reads TGTGCCAGCAGCGTAGTTCCCGGGGGCGGGGAAGCTTTCTTT. The full variable domain, completed using reference TRBV9 and TRBJ1-1, is DSGVTQTPKHLITATGQRVTLRCSPRSGDLSVYWYQQSLDQGLQFLIQYYNGEERAKGNILERFSAQQFPDLHSELNLSSLELGDSALYFCASSVVPGGGEAFFGQGTRLTVV.

V usage is TRBV15 and J usage is TRBJ2-1; tentative D call: TRBD2 (5 bases). CDR1 is LNHNV, CDR2 YYDKDF, per germline (reference sequence). V gave up 5 bases and J gave up 15 bases, with 17 bases separating them. The CDR3 totals 12 residues. The CDR3 DNA sequence: TGTGCCACCAGCGGGGAGACCGCCCGGCTGTTCTTC. Its protein is CATSGETARLFF.

A few counts support this clonotype. The rearrangement links TRBV3-1 to TRBJ2-1; TRBD2 matches 8 bases. The trim removed 4 bases at V and 5 bases at J, leaving 16 bases unmatched. Germline V gene lookup returns CDR1 LGHDT and CDR2 YNNKEL (reference sequence). The CDR3 is 18 residues long. This CDR3 is CASSLYQRSGLDHNEQFF. CDR3 nucleotide sequence: TGTGCCAGCAGCCTATATCAACGGTCGGGACTAGACCACAATGAGCAGTTCTTC.

The chain has TRBV9 and TRBJ2-1, with TRBD2 matching over 12 bases. The length of the CDR3 is 16 residues. CDR1 is SGDLS and CDR2 is YYNGEE in the germline V gene. After removal of 4 bases from V and 3 bases from J, the junction contained 5 bases not matched to a gene. CDR3 sequence reads: CASSSETSGSYNEQFF. The CDR3 DNA reads TGTGCCAGCAGCTCGGAGACTAGCGGGAGCTACAATGAGCAGTTCTTC. The full variable domain, in which reference TRBV9 and TRBJ2-1 provide the parts outside the CDR3, is DSGVTQTPKHLITATGQRVTLRCSPRSGDLSVYWYQQSLDQGLQFLIQYYNGEERAKGNILERFSAQQFPDLHSELNLSSLELGDSALYFCASSSETSGSYNEQFFGPGTRLTVL.

Details on this clonotype: This may stem from a read error, because a much larger clone lies one nucleotide away. The chain couples TRBV3-1 to TRBJ2-1; perhaps TRBD2 as D (6 bases). Trimming removed 1 base at V and 4 bases at J, with 11 bases between. This CDR3 spans 15 amino acids. In germline, CDR1 is LGHDT, CDR2 YNNKEL (reference sequence). CDR3 amino acids: CASSQGVAVYNEQFF. As DNA, the CDR3 is TGTGCCAGCAGCCAAGGGGTAGCGGTTTACAATGAGCAGTTCTTC.

The CDR3: CASSEGEKRRGFRNYEQYV. The CDR3 DNA reads as TGTGCCAGCAGTGAAGGGGAGAAACGACGTGGATTTAGAAACTACGAGCAGTACGTC. The J gene is TRBJ2-7, the V gene TRBV2, with D tentatively TRBD2 (5 bases). The V gene's germline CDR1 is SNHLY and CDR2 FYNNEI. CDR3 length equals 19 residues. V gave up 1 base and J gave up 3 bases, with 25 bases separating them.